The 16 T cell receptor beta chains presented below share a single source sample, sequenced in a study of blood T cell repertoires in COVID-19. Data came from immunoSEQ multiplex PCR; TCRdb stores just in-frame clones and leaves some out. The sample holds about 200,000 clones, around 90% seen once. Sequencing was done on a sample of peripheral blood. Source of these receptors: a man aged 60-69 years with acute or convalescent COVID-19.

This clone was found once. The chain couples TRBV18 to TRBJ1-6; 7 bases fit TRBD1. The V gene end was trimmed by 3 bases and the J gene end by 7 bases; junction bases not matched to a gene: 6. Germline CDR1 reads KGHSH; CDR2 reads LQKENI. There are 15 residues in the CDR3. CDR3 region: CASSPNAGGNSPLHF. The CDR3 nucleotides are TGTGCCAGCTCACCCAATGCAGGGGGGAATTCACCCCTCCACTTT.

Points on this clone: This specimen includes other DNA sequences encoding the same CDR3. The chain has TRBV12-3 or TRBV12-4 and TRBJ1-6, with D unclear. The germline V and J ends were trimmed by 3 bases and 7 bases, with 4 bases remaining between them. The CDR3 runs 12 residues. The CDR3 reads CASSFRNSPLHF. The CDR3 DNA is TGTGCCAGCAGTTTTCGGAATTCACCCCTCCACTTT.

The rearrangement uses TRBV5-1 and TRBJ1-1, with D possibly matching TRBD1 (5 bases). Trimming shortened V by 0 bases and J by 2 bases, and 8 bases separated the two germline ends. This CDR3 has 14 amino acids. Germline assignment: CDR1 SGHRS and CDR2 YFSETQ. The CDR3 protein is CASSLGQFNTEAFF. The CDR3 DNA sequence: TGCGCCAGCAGCTTGGGACAGTTTAACACTGAAGCTTTCTTT.

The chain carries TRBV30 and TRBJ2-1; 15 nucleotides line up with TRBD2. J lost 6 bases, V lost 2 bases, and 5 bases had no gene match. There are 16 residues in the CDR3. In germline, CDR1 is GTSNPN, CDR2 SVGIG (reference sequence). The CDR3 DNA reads TGTGCCTGGAGTCGGACTAGCGGGGGGGCCCGCAATGAGCAGTTCTTC. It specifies CAWSRTSGGARNEQFF.

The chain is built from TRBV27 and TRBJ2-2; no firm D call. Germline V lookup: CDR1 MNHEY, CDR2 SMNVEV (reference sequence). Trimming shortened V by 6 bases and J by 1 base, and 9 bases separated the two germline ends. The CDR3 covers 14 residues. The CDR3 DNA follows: TGTGCCAGCAGAGGTCCGGGGAACACCGGGGAGCTGTTTTTT. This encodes CASRGPGNTGELFF.

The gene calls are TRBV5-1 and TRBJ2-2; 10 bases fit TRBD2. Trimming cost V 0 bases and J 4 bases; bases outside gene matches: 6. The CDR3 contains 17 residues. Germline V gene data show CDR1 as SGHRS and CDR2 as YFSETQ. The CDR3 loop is CASSLASLAGVTGELFF. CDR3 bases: TGCGCCAGCAGCTTGGCCAGTCTAGCGGGGGTCACCGGGGAGCTGTTTTTT.

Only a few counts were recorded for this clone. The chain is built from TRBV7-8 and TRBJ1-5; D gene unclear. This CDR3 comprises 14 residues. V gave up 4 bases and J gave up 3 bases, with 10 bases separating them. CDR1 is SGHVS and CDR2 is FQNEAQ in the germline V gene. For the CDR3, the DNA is TGTGCCAGCAGCTCGGACGGGGTCAATCAGCCCCAGCATTTT. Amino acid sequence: CASSSDGVNQPQHF.

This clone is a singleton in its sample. For the CDR3, the DNA is TGCGCCAGCAGCTCCGGACAGGGGAATGGACAGCCCCAGCATTTT. Protein: CASSSGQGNGQPQHF. This chain connects TRBV5-1 to TRBJ1-5, with 9 positions matching TRBD1. Germline lookup yields CDR1 SGHRS and CDR2 YFSETQ. With V trimmed by 3 bases and J by 7 bases, 8 bases remained unmatched. The CDR3 extends over 15 amino acids.

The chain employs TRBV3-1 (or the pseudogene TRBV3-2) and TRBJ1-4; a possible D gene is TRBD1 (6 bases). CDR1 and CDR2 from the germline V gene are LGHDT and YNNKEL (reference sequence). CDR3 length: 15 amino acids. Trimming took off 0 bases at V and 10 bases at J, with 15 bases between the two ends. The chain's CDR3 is CASSQEVGALGKLFF. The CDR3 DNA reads TGTGCCAGCAGCCAAGAAGTGGGGGCGTTGGGAAAACTGTTTTTT.

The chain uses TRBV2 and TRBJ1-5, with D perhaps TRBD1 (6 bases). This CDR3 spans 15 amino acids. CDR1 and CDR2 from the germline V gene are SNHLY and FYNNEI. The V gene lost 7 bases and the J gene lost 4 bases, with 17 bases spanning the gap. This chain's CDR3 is CASKGGAGPNQPQHF. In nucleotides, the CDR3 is TGTGCCAGCAAGGGGGGGGCAGGGCCAAATCAGCCCCAGCATTTT.

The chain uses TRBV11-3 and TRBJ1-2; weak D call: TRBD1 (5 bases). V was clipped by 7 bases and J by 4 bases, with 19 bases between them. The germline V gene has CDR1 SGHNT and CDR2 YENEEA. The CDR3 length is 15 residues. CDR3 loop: CASTDLFRGVYGYTF. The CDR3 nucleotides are TGTGCCAGCACCGACTTATTTCGGGGGGTCTATGGCTACACCTTC. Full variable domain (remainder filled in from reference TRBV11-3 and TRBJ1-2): EAGVVQSPRYKIIEKKQPVAFWCNPISGHNTLYWYLQNLGQGPELLIRYENEEAVDDSQLPKDRFSAERLKGVDSTLKIQPAELGDSAVYLCASTDLFRGVYGYTFGSGTRLTVV.

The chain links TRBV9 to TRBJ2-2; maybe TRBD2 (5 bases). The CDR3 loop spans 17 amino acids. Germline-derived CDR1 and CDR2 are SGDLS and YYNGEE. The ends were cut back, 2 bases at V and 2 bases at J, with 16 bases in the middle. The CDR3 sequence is CASSVRGSPKNTGELFF. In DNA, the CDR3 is TGTGCCAGCAGCGTTCGCGGGTCCCCGAAAAACACCGGGGAGCTGTTTTTT.

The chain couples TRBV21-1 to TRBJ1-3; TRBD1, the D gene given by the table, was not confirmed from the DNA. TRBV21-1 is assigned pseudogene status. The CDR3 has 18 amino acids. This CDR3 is CASSSIVGAYTSGNTIYF. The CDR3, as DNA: TGTGCCAGCAGCTCCATAGTGGGGGCCTACACCTCTGGAAACACCATATATTTT.

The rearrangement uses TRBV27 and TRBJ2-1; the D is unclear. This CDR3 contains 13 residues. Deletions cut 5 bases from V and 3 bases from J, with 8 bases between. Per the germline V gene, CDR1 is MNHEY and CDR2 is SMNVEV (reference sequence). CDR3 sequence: CASSLPSYNEQFF. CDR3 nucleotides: TGTGCCAGCAGTCTCCCGAGCTACAATGAGCAGTTCTTC.

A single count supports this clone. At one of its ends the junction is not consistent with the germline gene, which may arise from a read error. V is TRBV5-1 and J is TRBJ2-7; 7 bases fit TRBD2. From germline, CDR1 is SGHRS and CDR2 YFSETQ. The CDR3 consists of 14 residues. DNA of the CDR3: TGCGCCAGCAGGATGGAGCGGGGATCCTTCGAGCAGTACTTC. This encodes CASRMERGSFEQYF.

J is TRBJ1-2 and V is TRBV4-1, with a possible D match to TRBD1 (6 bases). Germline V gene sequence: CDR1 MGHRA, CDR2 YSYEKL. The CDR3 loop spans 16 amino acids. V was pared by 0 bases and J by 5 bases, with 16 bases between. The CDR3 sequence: CASSQEAQGTIYGYTF. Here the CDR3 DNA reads TGCGCCAGCAGCCAAGAGGCTCAGGGGACTATATATGGCTACACCTTC.